A selection of T cell receptor beta chains follows, all from one sample in a study of cytomegalovirus exposure and HLA in healthy donors. The table came from immunoSEQ multiplex PCR; TCRdb's copy has only in-frame clones and leaves some out. This sample has over 150,000 clones, with 70% to 80% found just once. The source material was PBMCs. All receptors derive from a man aged 50 or older in good health and CMV-seropositive. Both conserved end residues are part of each CDR3. D genes are given only for firm matches. The size of a clone is reported for some rows only, either as once, few or many, or as a class for expanded clones.

j_gene | d_gene | abundance | len | v_gene | CDR3aa | CDR3nt
TRBJ2-1 | NA | NA | 15 | TRBV6-1 | CASRGGQVGYNEQFF | TGTGCCAGCAGGGGCGGGCAGGTGGGCTACAATGAGCAGTTCTTC
TRBJ1-6 | TRBD1 | NA | 15 | TRBV18 | CASSPGTGRGSPLHF | TGTGCCAGCTCACCTGGGACAGGCAGGGGTTCACCCCTCCACTTT
TRBJ1-3 | NA | once | 12 | TRBV5-1 | CASSITGNTIYF | TGCGCCAGCAGCATAACAGGAAACACCATATATTTT
TRBJ1-4 | TRBD1 | NA | 14 | TRBV10-2 | CASSPGQGVEKLFF | TGCGCCAGCAGCCCGGGACAGGGGGTTGAAAAACTGTTTTTT
TRBJ2-7 | TRBD2 | NA | 19 | TRBV4-3 | CASSQVGTSGGISSYEQYF | TGCGCCAGCAGCCAAGTCGGGACTAGCGGGGGCATTAGCTCCTACGAGCAGTACTTC
TRBJ2-3 | TRBD2 | NA | 15 | TRBV5-1 | CASSLLAGGTDTQYF | TGCGCCAGCAGCTTACTAGCGGGGGGCACAGATACGCAGTATTTT
TRBJ1-2 | NA | NA | 14 | TRBV10-3 | CAISEGQLIYGYTF | TGTGCCATCAGTGAGGGACAGCTGATCTATGGCTACACCTTC
TRBJ2-5 | TRBD2 | NA | 15 | TRBV29-1 | CSVEDPVRLAVGQYF | TGCAGCGTTGAAGATCCTGTTCGGCTAGCGGTGGGCCAGTACTTC
TRBJ1-2 | TRBD1 | NA | 16 | TRBV27 | CASSQRQGPWGYGYTF | TGTGCCAGCAGTCAGCGACAGGGGCCCTGGGGCTATGGCTACACCTTC
TRBJ1-5 | TRBD1 | NA | 19 | TRBV27 | CASSNPSGQGAVANQPQHF | TGTGCCAGCAGTAACCCTTCGGGACAGGGGGCAGTTGCCAATCAGCCCCAGCATTTT
TRBJ1-5 | TRBD1 | NA | 15 | TRBV5-3 | CARSLADRGNQPQHF | TGTGCCAGAAGCTTGGCGGACAGGGGCAATCAGCCCCAGCATTTT